This T cell receptor (beta chain) was captured in a study of T cell responses to AZD1222 COVID-19 vaccine (dated by TCRdb to 2020 to 2022). Study-level background: AZD1222 recipients whose second dose came at about 4 weeks and those whose second dose came at about 12 weeks were combined into one group, since spike-specific TCR depth and breadth did not differ between the two schedules. TCR sequencing covered 233 trial participants: about 210 given two doses of AZD1222 and 26 given two doses of MenACWY control vaccine. Trial participants were enrolled by age into 18-55, 56-69 and 70-plus year subgroups, with about 150, 28 and 57 TCR-sequenced participants respectively. Results and caveats for the whole study, not just this receptor: Vaccine-associated CD4 TCRs spanned the whole spike protein, with dominant responses in regions 160-218 and 743-854. After two AZD1222 doses, both the breadth and the depth of spike-specific TCRs were significantly higher than at day 0 and than in MenACWY recipients. In the small 56-69-year group, the increase in depth fell short of significance, most likely because of low power. Reportedly, close to half of the unique spike-specific TCRs recognized epitopes lying outside the regions that are mutated in the B.1.351 and B.1.1.7 variants. Participants were mostly white British and included more females than males, and it was suggested by the authors that clonal diversity may have been underestimated. Because no samples from the day 14 peak response were available, repertoires could be characterized only after the peak T cell response. Conclusions about previously exposed vaccinees are limited, since just six or seven AZD1222 recipients were seropositive for SARS-CoV-2 at baseline.

Notes on this clone: The target of this receptor is not known. No much larger clonotype is one base removed from it; base qualities were not supplied.

What the time point label conveys for this sample: baseline before first vaccination. Vaccinee samples were obtained from the UK trials COV001 and COV002, which included a single-blind randomized controlled phase 2/3 trial of AZD1222 (ChAdOx1 nCoV-19) in healthy adults. For TCRbeta chain sequencing, PBMC samples from trial participants were taken at day 0 and at day 28 after the second dose. The CDR3 regions of human TCRbeta chains were subjected to immunosequencing. The authors' pipeline ran thus. TCRs in the repertoires were matched against a reference library of SARS-CoV-2-specific TCRs that had been generated with the MIRA antigen-specificity platform. Breadth meant the fraction of unique TCRs that were SARS-CoV-2-associated, whereas depth meant the fraction of total T cells that were SARS-CoV-2-associated. Using the MIRA data, every spike-specific TCR was mapped to the spike region that the TCR reacted to and assigned to either a CD4 or a CD8 class. Log10-transformed breadth and depth values were compared by one-way ANOVA with Sidak's multiple comparisons tests. Drawn from immuneACCESS, this table holds only the in-frame rearrangements with V and J called that TCRdb kept. Clones are partly lost; checked studies trace under half to an unresolved V gene and leave the rest unexplained. That table supplies the V and J calls and clone size; D and trimming were determined from the DNA. For this sample the table gives 150,000 to 200,000 clones, of which almost 95% were detected only once. The leading ten clones occupy 8.5% to 12% of the sample.

The source of this sequence is an adult in good health. The sample consisted of peripheral blood, taken on day 0 of AZD1222 vaccination.

The DNA sequence reads TGTGCCAGCAGCGTACAGGCGGGGGGAAGTTATGATGAGCAGTTCTTC. It translates to CASSVQAGGSYDEQFF. This receptor chain uses TRBV9 and TRBJ2-1, and 8 bases in between align with TRBD2. Germline trimming amounts to 1 base on V and 8 bases on J, with 11 as the count of junction bases outside the gene matches. Counted from cysteine to phenylalanine, this CDR3 has 16 amino acids. The retained sequence is limited to the CDR3, 48 bases, with the frame set at the first base. From a lookup of the germline V gene, CDR1 and CDR2 are SGDLS and YYNGEE.